This TCR beta chain was recorded in a study of blood T cell repertoires in COVID-19. Study information: Spain, Italy and the United States supplied samples that represented acute and convalescent COVID-19. T cells, B-cell-depleted T cells, or PBMCs provided the cDNA or gDNA that served as material.

Germline assignment: CDR1 LGHDT and CDR2 YNNKEL (reference sequence). CDR3 length: 12 amino acids. J was trimmed by 5 bases and V by 10 bases; bases with no gene match: 6. Original processing methods: The authors estimated nucleated cell counts from reference gene primer amplification. TCRdb's table, derived via immunoSEQ multiplex PCR, lists solely in-frame clones and lacks some. V and J calls and clone size are those listed in that table; D and trimming were worked out from the DNA. The table has about 95,000 clones, about nine tenths seen once. V usage is TRBV3-1 (or the pseudogene TRBV3-2) and J usage is TRBJ2-5; 8 nucleotides align to TRBD1. The sample comprised peripheral blood. This TCR came from a woman in her 70s with acute or convalescent COVID-19. CDR3 coding DNA: TGTGCCACGACAGGGGACAGCGAGACCCAGTACTTC. Translated: CATTGDSETQYF.